This section outlines one T cell receptor beta chain sequence together with its context. Antigen specificity is unknown. Repertoires were generated with immunoSEQ multiplex PCR, while TCRdb's copy carries only in-frame clones and drops some. The sample has 50,000 to 65,000 clones; about four fifths are singletons. This entry belongs to a study of radiotherapy plus CTLA-4 blockade in lung cancer. Per the germline V gene, CDR1 is MGHDK and CDR2 is SYGVNS. The CDR3 runs to 14 residues. Trimming at V came to 1 base and at J to 13 bases, leaving 9 bases not matched to a gene. The study's findings and limits: It was early blood T cell clone dynamics, with interferon-beta, that reportedly best predicted response.

J is TRBJ2-1 and V is TRBV25-1; TRBD2 agrees at 8 bases. Sequenced material: peripheral blood, taken from a patient treated with radiotherapy plus ipilimumab. This clonotype was obtained from a human donor with non-small cell lung cancer who had a complete response to radiotherapy plus ipilimumab. The chain's CDR3 is CASSESSTGGQQFF. The CDR3 DNA follows: TGTGCCAGCAGTGAATCGTCGACGGGGGGGCAACAGTTCTTC.